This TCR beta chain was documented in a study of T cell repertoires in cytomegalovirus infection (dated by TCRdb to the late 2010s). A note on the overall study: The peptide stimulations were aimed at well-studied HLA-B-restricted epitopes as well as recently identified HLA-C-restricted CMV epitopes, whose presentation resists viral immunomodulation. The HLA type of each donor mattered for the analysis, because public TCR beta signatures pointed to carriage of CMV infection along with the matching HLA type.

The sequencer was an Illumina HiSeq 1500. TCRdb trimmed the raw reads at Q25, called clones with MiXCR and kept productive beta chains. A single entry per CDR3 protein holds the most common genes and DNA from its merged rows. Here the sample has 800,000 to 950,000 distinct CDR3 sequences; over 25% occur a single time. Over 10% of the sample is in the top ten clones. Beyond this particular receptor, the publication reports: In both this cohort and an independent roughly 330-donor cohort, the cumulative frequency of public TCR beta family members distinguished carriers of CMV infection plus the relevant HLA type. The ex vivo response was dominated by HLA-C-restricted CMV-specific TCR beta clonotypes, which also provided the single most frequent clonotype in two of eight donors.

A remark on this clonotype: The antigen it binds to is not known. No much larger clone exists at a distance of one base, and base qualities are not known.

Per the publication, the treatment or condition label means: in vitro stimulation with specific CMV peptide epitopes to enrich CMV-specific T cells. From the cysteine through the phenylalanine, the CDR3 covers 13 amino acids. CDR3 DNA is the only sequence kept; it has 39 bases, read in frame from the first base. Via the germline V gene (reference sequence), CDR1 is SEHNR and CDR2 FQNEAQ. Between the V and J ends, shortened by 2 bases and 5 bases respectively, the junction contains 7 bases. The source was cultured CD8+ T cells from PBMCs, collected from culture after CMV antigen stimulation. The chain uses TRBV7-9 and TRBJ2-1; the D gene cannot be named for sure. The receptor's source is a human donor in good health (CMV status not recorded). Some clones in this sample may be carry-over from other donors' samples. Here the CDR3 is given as CASSLFGHNEQFF. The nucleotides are TGTGCCAGCAGCTTATTTGGCCACAATGAGCAGTTCTTC.